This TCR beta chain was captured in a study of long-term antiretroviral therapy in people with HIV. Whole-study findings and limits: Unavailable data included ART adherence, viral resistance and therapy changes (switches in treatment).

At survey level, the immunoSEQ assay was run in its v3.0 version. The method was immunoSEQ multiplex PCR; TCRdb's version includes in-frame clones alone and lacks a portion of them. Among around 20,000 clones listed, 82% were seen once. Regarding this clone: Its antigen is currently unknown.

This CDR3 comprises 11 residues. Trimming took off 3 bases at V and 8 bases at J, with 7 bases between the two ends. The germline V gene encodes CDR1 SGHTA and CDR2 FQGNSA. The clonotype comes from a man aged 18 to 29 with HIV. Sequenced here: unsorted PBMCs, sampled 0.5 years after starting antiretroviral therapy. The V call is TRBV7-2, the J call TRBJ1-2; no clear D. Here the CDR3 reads CASSFGRGYTF. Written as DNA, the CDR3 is TGTGCCAGCAGCTTCGGTAGGGGCTACACCTTC.